This T cell receptor beta chain was sequenced for a study of blood T cell repertoires in COVID-19. The overall study: COVID-19 samples collected from the United States, Italy and Spain covered acute and convalescent phases.

This clone was seen only once. This table comes from immunoSEQ multiplex PCR, and its TCRdb copy is limited to in-frame clones, with some not included. The data show 200,000 to 250,000 clones, 84% seen once. Recovery among Cohort 3 donors was established by two negative PCRs, clearance, or symptom resolution. From germline, CDR1 is SGHRS and CDR2 YFSETQ. With 2 bases removed from V and 3 bases from J, the gap between germline ends came to 11 bases. CDR3 length: 14 residues. The sample consisted of PBMCs or T cells enriched from blood (not recorded which). The TCR comes from a man aged 60 to 69 who had recovered from COVID-19. The rearrangement joins TRBV5-1 to TRBJ1-2, with unresolved D. CDR3 residues: CASSLEGQDYGYTF. CDR3 DNA: TGCGCCAGCAGCTTAGAGGGCCAAGACTATGGCTACACCTTC.